What follows is one TCR beta chain and its context. The authors' processing: Reference gene primer amplification yielded estimated nucleated cell counts. The protocol was immunoSEQ multiplex PCR, while the TCRdb copy is restricted to in-frame clones and leaves out a portion. The D gene and trimming were derived from the DNA, and the V and J assignments and clone size from that table. Of about 190,000 clones listed, around 90% are singletons. Germline V lookup: CDR1 SQVTM, CDR2 ANQGSEA. The CDR3 is 13 amino acids. Trimming took 2 bases from V and 4 from J, leaving 11 bases between them. This sample was included in a study of blood T cell repertoires in COVID-19. As for the study in general: Italy, Spain and the United States were the sources of the convalescent and acute COVID-19 samples. PBMCs, B-cell-depleted T cells, or T cells provided the cDNA or gDNA that made up the material.

This sequence originates from a human donor in a cohort sampled during active COVID-19. The sequenced sample was peripheral blood. The V gene is TRBV29-1, the J gene TRBJ1-2; the D is unclear. In nucleotides, the CDR3 is TGCAGCGTTGAACAAACAGCCTCCTATGGCTACACCTTC. This gives the protein CSVEQTASYGYTF.